This entry lists 25 T cell receptor beta chains sequenced from one sample in a study of tumor and adjacent non-tumor tissue in lung cancer. Three rounds of nested PCR, following a modified ARM-PCR protocol, produced the TCRbeta library. TCRdb redid the calling of the multiplex PCR reads with MiXCR, one entry per CDR3 protein. The table lists about 110,000 distinct CDR3 sequences, around 80% of them singletons. This sample's RNA came from whole unsorted tissue. Sequencing used lung tumor tissue. The receptors derive from a woman in her fifties or sixties with non-small cell lung cancer.

As regards this clonotype: One end of the junction fails to match germline, which may point to a read error. This sequence joins TRBV11-1 and TRBJ1-1; D remains ambiguous. This CDR3 is built from 16 residues. Germline V gene sequence: CDR1 SGHAT, CDR2 FQDESV (reference sequence). This chain's CDR3 is CASSLVGDIPNTEAFF. CDR3 nucleotide sequence: TGTGCCAGCAGCTTAGTGGGCGATATCCCGAACACTGAAGCCTTCTTT.

The gene calls are TRBV6-2 or TRBV6-3 and TRBJ2-7, with D uncertain. The CDR3 loop spans 12 amino acids. The V gene's germline CDR1 is MNHEY and CDR2 SVGEGT. V was cut by 7 bases and J by 2 bases, with 9 bases left in between. This chain's CDR3 is CASNAVTYEQYF. The CDR3 DNA sequence: TGTGCCAGCAATGCCGTTACCTACGAGCAGTACTTC.

This chain connects TRBV4-3 to TRBJ2-2; possible D gene TRBD1, 6 bases. Germline loops: CDR1 LGHNA, CDR2 YSLEER. The CDR3 covers 19 residues. The CDR3: CTSSRKPPQGQSNTGELFF. CDR3 sequence (DNA): TGCACGAGCAGCCGAAAACCGCCACAGGGCCAATCGAACACCGGGGAGCTGTTTTTT.

The chain employs TRBV20-1 and TRBJ1-2; D is perhaps TRBD1 (5 bases). This CDR3 contains 14 residues. V lost 7 bases and J 8 bases, leaving 23 bases between the germline ends. Germline CDR1 reads DFQATT; CDR2 reads SNEGSKA (reference sequence). Here the CDR3 DNA reads TGCAGTGTTCATACCGGGACGGGGGGAAAAGGCTACACCTTC. Its translation: CSVHTGTGGKGYTF.

This clonotype occurred many times. V usage is TRBV5-6 and J usage is TRBJ1-6; D remains ambiguous. Per the germline V gene, CDR1 is SGHDT and CDR2 is YYEEEE. The CDR3 is 15 amino acids. V lost 0 bases and J 6 bases, leaving 10 bases between the germline ends. As DNA, the CDR3 is TGTGCCAGCAGCTTGGGCCAGCTCGGTAATTCACCCCTCCACTTT. Translation: CASSLGQLGNSPLHF.

To note about this clonotype: The CDR3 end shows no conserved phenylalanine or tryptophan, and so a read error is likely. The chain couples TRBV4-2 to TRBJ2-3; TRBD2 agrees at 11 bases. This CDR3 is 16 amino acids long. Germline V gene sequence: CDR1 LGHNA, CDR2 YNFKEQ. The CDR3 coding sequence is TGTGCCAGCAGCCAAGATCTAGCGGGGGGCACAGATACACAGTATTCT. The encoded protein is CASSQDLAGGTDTQYS.

A remark on this clonotype: At one boundary the junction diverges from the germline segment, which might be a read error. The gene calls are TRBV4-3 and TRBJ2-7; D is perhaps TRBD1 or TRBD2 (5 bases each). Germline V lookup: CDR1 LGHNA, CDR2 YSLEER. The CDR3 length is 13 residues. The CDR3 sequence: CTSSRGARYEQYF. The CDR3 DNA reads TGCACCAGCAGCCGAGGGGCGAGGTACGAGCAGTACTTC.

There are a few counts of this clonotype. Likely a read error: the CDR3 ends without its conserved phenylalanine or tryptophan. The chain recombines TRBV11-2 with TRBJ2-7, with D perhaps matching TRBD2 (5 bases). The CDR3 is made up of 14 amino acids. CDR1 and CDR2 from the germline V gene are SGHAT and FQNNGV. The germline V and J ends were trimmed by 5 bases and 4 bases, with 15 bases remaining between them. The chain's CDR3 is CASSPTSGVYEQYL. The CDR3 DNA reads as TGTGCCAGCAGCCCCACTAGTGGGGTTTACGAGCAGTACCTC.

Details on this clonotype: The junction departs from the called germline gene at one end, perhaps through a read error. The V call is TRBV11-1, the J call TRBJ2-1, with D possibly being TRBD2 (6 bases). The length of the CDR3 is 12 residues. From germline, CDR1 is SGHAT and CDR2 FQDESV (reference sequence). The CDR3 region is CAISPRRDEQFF. The CDR3 region has the DNA TGTGCCATCAGCCCAAGGAGGGATGAGCAGTTCTTC.

On this clonotype: A much larger clone is a single base away; this may be a read error. The chain couples TRBV6-2 or TRBV6-3 to TRBJ2-7; 7 bases line up with TRBD2. Germline V gives CDR1 MNHEY, CDR2 SVGEGT. There are 16 residues in the CDR3. The CDR3 sequence: CVSSNVAAGEGREQYF. CDR3 coding DNA: TGTGTCAGCAGCAACGTCGCGGCGGGAGAAGGTCGCGAGCAGTACTTC.

Points on this clonotype: The germline gene is not matched at one end of the junction; a read error may be the cause. The gene calls are TRBV20-1 and TRBJ1-2; D may be TRBD1 (5 bases). Germline CDR1 and CDR2: DFQATT and SNEGSKA (reference sequence). This CDR3 has 13 residues. The CDR3 here is CRARGLGDYGYTF. As DNA, the CDR3 is TGCAGAGCTAGAGGGCTGGGGGACTATGGCTACACCTTC.

Concerning this clonotype itself: A junction boundary mismatches the germline segment, possibly from a read error. Written as DNA, the CDR3 is TGTGCCTGCAGTCTCCCTACACAGGGGAACTATGGCTACACCTTC. Encoded protein: CACSLPTQGNYGYTF. This chain uses TRBV28 with TRBJ1-2; 7 positions match TRBD1. The CDR3 is made up of 15 amino acids. Germline CDR1 and CDR2: MDHEN and SYDVKM.

With regard to this clonotype: The germline gene is not matched at one end of the junction; a read error may be the cause. The chain is built from TRBV20-1 and TRBJ1-1; no firm D call. Germline values: CDR1 DFQATT, CDR2 SNEGSKA (reference sequence). The CDR3 runs 13 residues. This chain's CDR3 is CSASLPRSTEALF. CDR3 coding DNA: TGCAGTGCTAGCTTACCTCGAAGCACTGAAGCTTTATTT.

As regards this clonotype: A much larger clone sits a single nucleotide away, making a read error possible. The genes are TRBV6-5 and TRBJ2-2; tentatively, D is TRBD1 (6 bases). CDR1 is MNHEY, CDR2 SVGAGI, per germline. The CDR3 contains 14 residues. The germline V and J ends were trimmed by 7 bases and 3 bases, with 12 bases remaining between them. The CDR3 nucleotides read TGTGCCAGCATATTCCACAGGGACACCGGGGAGCTGTTTTTT. Translated, it gives CASIFHRDTGELFF.

Here the CDR3 reads CSARGEWARGYTF. CDR3 sequence (DNA): TGCAGTGCGCGGGGGGAGTGGGCACGCGGCTACACCTTC. V is TRBV20-1 and J is TRBJ1-2; D perhaps matches TRBD1 (5 bases). The CDR3 contains 13 residues. With 6 bases removed from V and 8 bases from J, the gap between germline ends came to 19 bases. Per germline, CDR1 DFQATT and CDR2 SNEGSKA (reference sequence).

In its sample, this clonotype was seen a few times. V is TRBV29-1 and J is TRBJ2-1, with 10 bases identical to TRBD1. The germline gives CDR1 SQVTM, CDR2 ANQGSEA. The CDR3 is made up of 13 amino acids. V was pared by 6 bases and J by 4 bases, with 3 bases of the junction left unmatched. The CDR3 DNA sequence: TGCAGCGTCCGGACAGGGGGTTACAATGAGCAGTTCTTC. Residues: CSVRTGGYNEQFF.

On this clonotype itself: Given a much more abundant clone one base away, this may be a read error. The chain carries TRBV20-1 and TRBJ1-1; tentatively, D is TRBD1 (6 bases). The CDR3 spans 15 residues. CDR1 is DFQATT, CDR2 SNEGSKA, per germline (reference sequence). V was cut by 8 bases and J by 3 bases, with 22 bases left in between. The CDR3 DNA sequence: TGCAGTCCTGAGGACAGCCGGAGGCGGGACACTGAAGCTTTCTTT. As protein: CSPEDSRRRDTEAFF.

The rearrangement joins TRBV29-1 to TRBJ1-2; TRBD1 aligns across 9 bases. Per germline, CDR1 SQVTM and CDR2 ANQGSEA. The CDR3 has 15 amino acids. J lost 8 bases, V lost 5 bases, and 15 bases had no gene match. The CDR3 sequence: CSVRSLGTGRYGYTF. The CDR3 DNA sequence: TGCAGCGTTCGCTCCCTCGGGACAGGGCGATACGGCTACACCTTC.

In regard to this clonotype: The germline gene is not matched at one end of the junction; a read error may be the cause. The chain is built from TRBV20-1 and TRBJ1-1; 7 positions match TRBD1. The CDR3 is 16 residues long. Germline CDR1 reads DFQATT; CDR2 reads SNEGSKA (reference sequence). The CDR3 nucleotides are TGCAATGCTAGAGATGTGTCAGGGGGGGATAACGCTGAAGCTTTCTTT. Protein: CNARDVSGGDNAEAFF.

A remark on this clonotype: Since the CDR3 does not end with the conserved phenylalanine or tryptophan, this likely comes from a read error. It is unclear where the CDR3 begins or ends on the DNA, so no DNA is shown, and the CDR3 is as TCRdb lists it. The chain joins TRBV11-3 to TRBJ2-3. Germline V gene lookup returns CDR1 SGHNT and CDR2 YENEEA. Counting both end residues, the CDR3 totals 13 amino acids. CDR3 loop: CASRKSQGDTQYL.

This clonotype turned up a few times. The chain is built from TRBV28 and TRBJ1-5, with D unresolved. Germline V CDR1 and CDR2: MDHEN, SYDVKM. V lost 2 bases to trimming and J lost 5 bases, with 13 bases between them. The CDR3 has 15 residues. Written as DNA, the CDR3 is TGTGCCAGCAGTTTACCGGACGGGGTGTATCAGCCCCAGCATTTT. Amino acid sequence: CASSLPDGVYQPQHF.

Details on this clonotype: The missing conserved phenylalanine or tryptophan at the end of this CDR3 makes a read error likely. It is unclear where the CDR3 begins or ends on the DNA, so no DNA is shown, and the CDR3 is as TCRdb lists it. The chain combines TRBV11-1 with TRBJ2-2; TRBD1 reflects the table's D call only, with no check against the DNA. Germline V gene sequence: CDR1 SGHAT, CDR2 FQDESV (reference sequence). The CDR3 is 16 residues long, counting both termini. CDR3 residues: CASSVWTGVNTGELYS.

The CDR3 here is CVNSLSGTGGADAQYF. In DNA, the CDR3 is TGTGTCAACAGTCTATCCGGGACAGGGGGCGCGGATGCGCAGTATTTT. The chain has TRBV11-3 and TRBJ2-3, with 12 nucleotides matching TRBD1. Per the germline V gene, CDR1 is SGHNT and CDR2 is YENEEA. The CDR3 is made up of 16 amino acids.

To note about this clonotype: Since no conserved phenylalanine or tryptophan closes the CDR3, a read error is the likely cause. CDR3 region: CATATGSNQPQHC. The CDR3 region has the DNA TGTGCCACGGCGACAGGAAGCAATCAACCCCAGCATTGT. The rearrangement links TRBV24-1 to TRBJ1-5, with D possibly TRBD1 on 6 matching bases. The CDR3 loop spans 13 amino acids. CDR1 KGHDR and CDR2 SFDVKD come from the germline V gene.

This clonotype was recorded a few times. Being one base from a much bigger clone, this may be a read error. This chain joins TRBV6-2 or TRBV6-3 and TRBJ2-1; 14 bases match TRBD2. The CDR3 is 17 amino acids. Trimming took 8 bases from V and 8 from J; bases not matched to a gene: 14. The germline CDR1 and CDR2 sequences are MNHEY and SVGEGT. The CDR3 nucleotides read TGTGCCAGCCTCCAGATTCGACTAGCGGGGGGGCGCTATGAGCAGTTCTTC. Translated, it gives CASLQIRLAGGRYEQFF.